This T cell receptor (beta chain) was profiled in a study of post-analysis software for immune sequencing data. As for the study in general: The cohort encompassed relapsing-remitting, secondary progressive and progressive-relapsing multiple sclerosis disease courses. Study results and caveats: In patients, TRBV5-6, TRBV5-1 and TRBV20-1 belonged to five or six TRBV segments found more frequently than in controls. The study found significantly lower normalized Chao1 diversity in multiple sclerosis patients than in controls.

cDNA libraries of TCR beta carried unique molecular identifiers. MiXCR, run by TCRdb on the PCR reads, gives a single entry per CDR3 protein. The data hold about 770,000 distinct CDR3 sequences, with about half observed a single time. A note on this clonotype: Its antigen is unidentified.

The CDR3 extends over 12 amino acids. Germline loops: CDR1 SQVTM, CDR2 ANQGSEA. Trimming took 8 bases from V and 5 from J, leaving 15 bases between them. This chain uses TRBV29-1 with TRBJ1-2, with D possibly TRBD1 on 6 matching bases. The sample comprised blood. The receptor was isolated from a girl aged 10 to 17 with multiple sclerosis. CDR3 sequence: CSIRTASYGYTF. The CDR3 region has the DNA TGCAGCATTAGGACAGCTAGTTATGGCTACACCTTC. Looking up the rest from reference TRBV29-1 and TRBJ1-2 gives the full variable domain: SAVISQKPSRDICQRGTSLTIQCQVDSQVTMMFWYRQQPGQSLTLIATANQGSEATYESGFVIDKFPISRPNLTFSTLTVSNMSPEDSSIYLCSIRTASYGYTFGSGTRLTVV.